The 19 T cell receptor beta chains in this list originate from one sample, sequenced in a study of OX40 agonist ivuxolimab in advanced cancers. Clones were sequenced by immunoSEQ multiplex PCR, and TCRdb holds only the in-frame ones, with some missing. The sample comprises fewer than 140,000 clones, 90% of which are singletons, and 0.45% to 0.5% rests with the top ten. Sequencing used CD4+ or CD8+ T cells sorted from blood, obtained in a trial of the OX40 agonist ivuxolimab. The source of these receptors is an adult with an advanced solid tumor such as melanoma, head and neck, liver or kidney cancer.

This clone was seen once. J is TRBJ2-7 and V is TRBV5-4; 8 bases agree with TRBD1. Germline V gene data show CDR1 as SGHNT and CDR2 as YYREEE (reference sequence). V trimming: 6 bases; J trimming: 7 bases; junction bases outside the gene matches: 12. This CDR3 is 14 amino acids long. The CDR3, as DNA: TGTGCCAGCACGGGGGACAGGCGCGATGGGGAGCAGTACTTC. The encoded protein is CASTGDRRDGEQYF.

CDR3 amino acids: CASSVDGQVRQPQHF. The DNA for the CDR3 is TGTGCCAGCAGCGTAGATGGACAGGTCCGCCAGCCCCAGCATTTT. V and J are TRBV9 and TRBJ1-5; 7 bases match TRBD1. Germline V gene sequence: CDR1 SGDLS, CDR2 YYNGEE. V lost 0 bases and J lost 7; bases outside the gene matches: 7. CDR3 length: 15 residues.

As concerns this clone: At the DNA level, this CDR3 is encoded by other sequences in the same sample as well. J is TRBJ1-2 and V is TRBV28; D gene ambiguous. V lost 5 bases, J lost 2 bases, and 6 bases lay in between. The CDR3 length is 12 residues. Per the germline V gene, CDR1 is MDHEN and CDR2 is SYDVKM. CDR3 in amino acids: CASSPGNYGYTF. DNA of the CDR3: TGTGCCAGCAGTCCGGGGAACTATGGCTACACCTTC.

The chain is built from TRBV9 and TRBJ1-1; D is unresolved. This CDR3 is built from 11 residues. The ends were cut back, 4 bases at V and 0 bases at J, with 1 base in the middle. Germline V lookup: CDR1 SGDLS, CDR2 YYNGEE. The CDR3 loop reads CASSMNTEAFF. The CDR3 DNA reads as TGTGCCAGCAGCATGAACACTGAAGCTTTCTTT.

V gene TRBV15 combines with J gene TRBJ1-5; D is undetermined. Per the germline V gene, CDR1 is LNHNV and CDR2 is YYDKDF (reference sequence). V shed 1 base and J shed 3 bases, with 10 bases lying between them. This CDR3 region has 15 residues. Written as DNA, the CDR3 is TGTGCCACCAGCAGAGTACAGTCCCCCAATCAGCCCCAGCATTTT. This translates into CATSRVQSPNQPQHF.

The chain joins TRBV7-8 to TRBJ2-1; 11 bases are shared with TRBD2. Germline-derived CDR1 and CDR2 are SGHVS and FQNEAQ. CDR3 length: 17 residues. J gave up 3 bases and V 5 bases, and 9 bases lay outside the gene matches. CDR3 sequence (DNA): TGTGCCAGCAGCCCATTCTCACTAGCGGGGGTCTACAATGAGCAGTTCTTC. As protein: CASSPFSLAGVYNEQFF.

V and J are TRBV7-7 and TRBJ1-2; a weak D match, TRBD1 (6 bases). From germline, CDR1 is SSHAT and CDR2 FNYEAQ (reference sequence). The CDR3 covers 13 residues. V was pared by 7 bases and J by 6 bases, with 15 bases between. Here the CDR3 DNA reads TGTGCCAGCACCCCCCTGGGGGCGAATGGCTACACCTTC. As protein: CASTPLGANGYTF.

This clone showed up just once. The chain combines TRBV5-1 with TRBJ1-3; a possible D gene is TRBD1 (5 bases). This CDR3 is built from 17 residues. CDR1 and CDR2 from the germline V gene are SGHRS and YFSETQ. V dropped 4 bases and J dropped 3 bases, with 20 bases sitting between them. This chain's CDR3 is CASSLEPQGSFGNTIYF. The CDR3 DNA reads TGCGCCAGCAGCCTGGAACCTCAGGGTTCGTTTGGAAACACCATATATTTT.

The genes are TRBV16 and TRBJ1-2; no definite D call. The CDR3 is 16 amino acids. V gave up 0 bases and J gave up 4 bases, with 15 bases separating them. Germline-derived CDR1 and CDR2 are KGHSY and FQNENV. The CDR3 nucleotides are TGTGCCAGCAGCCAATCGATTGTAGGATTGGGCTATGGCTACACCTTC. Protein sequence: CASSQSIVGLGYGYTF.

This clone has more than one count but fewer than ten. In DNA form, the CDR3 reads TGCGCCAGCAGCTTGCGTCTTGCCGGGACAGGGATTGGGCAGGGCGAACAAGAGACCCAGTACTTC. Its translation: CASSLRLAGTGIGQGEQETQYF. The chain combines TRBV5-1 with TRBJ2-5; 9 positions agree with TRBD1. The V gene end was trimmed by 1 base and the J gene end by 2 bases; junction bases not matched to a gene: 24. This CDR3 contains 22 residues. The germline V gene has CDR1 SGHRS and CDR2 YFSETQ. Combining the CDR3 with reference TRBV5-1 and TRBJ2-5 gives the whole variable domain KAGVTQTPRYLIKTRGQQVTLSCSPISGHRSVSWYQQTPGQGLQFLFEYFSETQRNKGNFPGRFSGRQFSNSRSEMNVSTLELGDSALYLCASSLRLAGTGIGQGEQETQYFGPGTRLLVL.

This clone has more than one count but fewer than ten. V and J are TRBV2 and TRBJ2-6, with D possibly TRBD2 on 6 matching bases. V lost 4 bases and J 1 base, leaving 17 bases between the germline ends. CDR1 and CDR2 from the germline V gene are SNHLY and FYNNEI. The CDR3 consists of 18 residues. The CDR3, as DNA: TGTGCCAGCAGTGCTCGCGGCAGGGAGGAATCTGGGGCCAACGTCCTGACTTTC. It specifies CASSARGREESGANVLTF. Combining the CDR3 with reference TRBV2 and TRBJ2-6 gives the whole variable domain EPEVTQTPSHQVTQMGQEVILRCVPISNHLYFYWYRQILGQKVEFLVSFYNNEISEKSEIFDDQFSVERPDGSNFTLKIRSTKLEDSAMYFCASSARGREESGANVLTFGAGSRLTVL.

V gene TRBV10-3 combines with J gene TRBJ1-5; D gene uncertain. V was trimmed by 0 bases and J by 7 bases, leaving 10 bases between them. The CDR3 consists of 14 residues. CDR1 ENHRY and CDR2 SYGVKD come from the germline V gene. The CDR3 bases are TGTGCCATCAGTGAGTCGGTTACGAAACAGCCCCAGCATTTT. Amino acids: CAISESVTKQPQHF.

The chain has TRBV6-6 and TRBJ2-1, with 8 nucleotides matching TRBD1. Germline V gives CDR1 MNHNY, CDR2 SVGAGI (reference sequence). Trimming removed 6 bases from V and 9 bases from J; junction bases left unmatched: 1. CDR3 length: 11 amino acids. CDR3 sequence: CASRGTGEQFF. The CDR3 nucleotides are TGTGCCAGCAGGGGGACAGGTGAGCAGTTCTTC.

This rearrangement joins TRBV4-3 to TRBJ1-3, with D possibly being TRBD1 (6 bases). From germline, CDR1 is LGHNA and CDR2 YSLEER. CDR3 length: 15 residues. V was clipped by 1 base and J by 3 bases, with 10 bases between them. The chain's CDR3 is CASSQAGAGGNTIYF. In DNA, the CDR3 is TGCGCCAGCAGCCAAGCAGGGGCTGGTGGAAACACCATATATTTT.

This rearrangement joins TRBV6-5 to TRBJ2-7; 12 positions agree with TRBD1. The CDR3 has 15 residues. CDR1 is MNHEY and CDR2 is SVGAGI in the germline V gene. With 6 bases clipped from V and 5 bases from J, the junction kept 8 bases outside the gene matches. The CDR3, as DNA: TGTGCCAGCAGCTCCGGGACAGGGGGCACCCACGAGCAGTACTTC. Protein: CASSSGTGGTHEQYF.

V is TRBV5-1 and J is TRBJ2-1; 7 bases align to TRBD1. The CDR3 totals 15 residues. Germline V lookup: CDR1 SGHRS, CDR2 YFSETQ. With V trimmed by 5 bases and J by 6 bases, 11 bases remained unmatched. The CDR3 nucleotides are TGCGCCAGCAGTCCGACAGGGCCCCCCTCCAATGAGCAGTTCTTC. Protein product: CASSPTGPPSNEQFF.

This chain uses TRBV4-3 with TRBJ1-1; D perhaps matches TRBD1 (6 bases). Germline V gene sequence: CDR1 LGHNA, CDR2 YSLEER. V shed 0 bases and J shed 8 bases, with 13 bases lying between them. The CDR3 is 14 amino acids. The CDR3 region has the DNA TGCGCCAGCAGCCAAGATCCCCAGGGGTGGGAAGCTTTCTTT. Translation: CASSQDPQGWEAFF.

The rearrangement links TRBV7-2 to TRBJ2-6; 8 bases match TRBD1. J gave up 0 bases and V 5 bases, and 6 bases lay outside the gene matches. Germline V CDR1 and CDR2: SGHTA, FQGNSA. This CDR3 contains 17 residues. The CDR3 sequence is CASSPRTGSSGANVLTF. In nucleotides, the CDR3 is TGTGCCAGCAGCCCCCGGACAGGGAGCTCTGGGGCCAACGTCCTGACTTTC.

The rearrangement links TRBV18 to TRBJ1-2; unclear D gene. The CDR3 has 13 residues. V was pared by 2 bases and J by 3 bases, with 7 bases between. Germline loops: CDR1 KGHSH, CDR2 LQKENI. Here the CDR3 reads CASSPREHYGYTF. The CDR3 nucleotides are TGTGCCAGCTCACCAAGGGAACACTATGGCTACACCTTC.